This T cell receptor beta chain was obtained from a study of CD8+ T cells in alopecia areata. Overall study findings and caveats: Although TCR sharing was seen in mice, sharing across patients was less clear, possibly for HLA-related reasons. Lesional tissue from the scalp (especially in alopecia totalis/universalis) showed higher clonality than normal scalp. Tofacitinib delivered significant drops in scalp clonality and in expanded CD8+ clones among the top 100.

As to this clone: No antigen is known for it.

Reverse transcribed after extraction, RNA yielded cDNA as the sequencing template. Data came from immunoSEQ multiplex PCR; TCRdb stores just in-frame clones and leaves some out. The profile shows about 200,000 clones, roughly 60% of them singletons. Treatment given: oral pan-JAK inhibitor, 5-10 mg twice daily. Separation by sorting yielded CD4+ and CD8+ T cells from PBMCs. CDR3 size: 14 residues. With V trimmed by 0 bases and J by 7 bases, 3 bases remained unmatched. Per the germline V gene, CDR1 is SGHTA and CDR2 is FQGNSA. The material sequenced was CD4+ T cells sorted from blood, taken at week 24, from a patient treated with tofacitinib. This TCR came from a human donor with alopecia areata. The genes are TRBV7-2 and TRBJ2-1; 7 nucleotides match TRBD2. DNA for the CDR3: TGTGCCAGCAGCTTAGCGGGAGGGACGAATGAGCAGTTCTTC. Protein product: CASSLAGGTNEQFF.